Included here is one T cell receptor (beta chain) sequence, with context. Ten or more counts support this clonotype. Its binding antigen is unknown. Per-nucleotide qualities are absent, and no much larger clonotype sits a single base away. This entry belongs to a study of identical twins listed by TCRdb under 2016. With regard to the full study: To test whether fetal clonotypes persist, the study used deep sequencing on TCR alpha and beta repertoires from monozygotic twins, unrelated adults of various ages, and cord blood. Replicate twin experiments were performed at different times using different library preparation protocols to rule out contamination.

Every donor in the study was a healthy Caucasian. The twin cohort consisted of three pairs of female monozygotic twins, all aged roughly 18 to 29 years. RNA for TCR libraries was isolated from peripheral blood mononuclear cells. Receptors were amplified or captured by 5' RACE. This sample was sequenced with an Illumina HiSeq 2000. Template switching added a universal primer binding site, and the final cDNA carried a unique molecular identifier that allowed TCR cDNA molecules to be counted accurately. Specific primers in the conserved constant-segment region were used to synthesize first-strand cDNA for the TCR alpha and beta chains. Each cDNA library was double barcoded, with a SMART-Mk sample barcode plus Illumina barcodes, to control for contamination. TruSeq adapter sequences and Illumina sample barcodes were added in two successive PCR steps. The TCR alpha and beta cDNA libraries were sequenced on the Illumina HiSeq platform using custom primers. The original methods were these. MiGEC processed the raw reads to extract unique molecular identifiers, while MiXCR was used to determine the CDR3 positions. Recombination models were inferred per individual with the repgenHMM and IGoR tools using an EM algorithm. The tcR package in R was used for shared clonotype analysis, with sharing normalized by the product of cloneset sizes. To study raw recombination without the effects of thymic and clonal selection, out-of-frame nonproductive sequences were analyzed. TCRdb took the public reads, trimmed them with fastp at Q25, ran MiXCR for clone calling and kept in-frame beta chains. Duplicate CDR3 protein sequences are folded into a single record with the most common DNA and genes. Here the V and J calls rest on TCRdb's processing, not on the authors' analysis. The sample table lists just under 650,000 distinct CDR3 sequences, roughly 6.6% of them with a count of one. Of the sample, about 1.6% falls within the top ten clones.

What the authors observed across the whole study: Abundant cord blood beta clonotypes had fewer insertions, young adult naive repertoires showed a similar but weaker trend, and memory repertoires showed no such trend. Invariant T cells such as MAIT and iNKT could partly confound zero-insertion analyses, though diverse VJ usage argued against this for most clonotypes. Because the same donors could not be followed over many years, the conclusions depended on cross-sectional statistical analysis. Out-of-frame TCR alpha sequences shared between twins showed an excess of low generation-probability sequences compared with coincidental sharing between unrelated individuals. The excess sharing between twins in beta out-of-frame sequences was weaker because fewer shared sequences reduced the signal-to-noise ratio. Out-of-frame TCR alpha sharing in monozygotic twins was systematically underestimated by recombination models, whereas sharing between unrelated individuals was in agreement with the recombination models.

Germline trimming amounts to 9 bases on V and 0 bases on J, with 11 as the count of junction bases outside the gene matches. The CDR1 and CDR2 encoded by the germline V gene are MDHEN and SYDVKM. Its CDR3 holds 16 amino acids, cysteine through phenylalanine. Only CDR3 DNA remains: 48 bases, in frame from the first base. The data also belong to a second study, concerning yellow fever vaccine responses in identical twins. The second study reports: The authors reported that the T cell response to vaccination in identical twins appeared partly convergent and partly personalized. Focusing on identical twins, the study followed the T cell clones that responded to the vaccine, and did so with precision.

The sequencing sample was made of PBMCs. The V and J genes are TRBV28 and TRBJ2-1, with 7 bases matching TRBD2. The TCR was taken from a woman aged 18 to 35 in good health. The CDR3 protein sequence reads: CASSSASGLSYNEQFF. The nucleotide sequence is given as TGTGCCAGTTCCTCGGCTAGCGGTCTCTCCTACAATGAGCAGTTCTTC.